These 28 T cell receptor beta chains originate from one sample sequenced in a study of blood T cells in healthy people across ages (dated by TCRdb to between 2015 and 2016). Libraries were constructed by 5' RACE. The reads were generated on an Illumina HiSeq 2500. A second PCR of about 6 to 12 cycles was run with a J-beta primer mix and a sample-barcoded 5' primer. TCRdb reprocessed the public reads (quality trimming at Q25 with fastp, clone calling with MiXCR) and kept in-frame beta chains. One record per CDR3 amino acid sequence lists the most common genes and DNA. This sample holds about 290,000 distinct CDR3 sequences; roughly 27% were observed only once. The biggest ten clones account for approximately 28% of the sample. Material for sequencing was blood. All receptors come from a woman between 65 and 79 years old in good health.

This chain links TRBV12-3 or TRBV12-4 with TRBJ2-3, with TRBD1 matching over 8 bases. The ends lost 5 bases at V and 0 bases at J; junction bases unmatched: 10. This CDR3 has 17 residues. The CDR3 DNA reads as TGTGCCAGCAGTCCCTGGACAGGGCGGTCCAGCACAGATACGCAGTATTTT. The encoded protein is CASSPWTGRSSTDTQYF.

At least ten counts were recorded for this clonotype. V usage is TRBV5-1 and J usage is TRBJ1-5, with D possibly being TRBD1 (6 bases). Between the trimmed V and J ends, which lost 7 bases and 3 bases, there was a span of 14 bases. This CDR3 region has 14 residues. Germline V lookup: CDR1 SGHRS, CDR2 YFSETQ. The CDR3 protein is CASSSGGPNQPQHF. CDR3 bases: TGCGCCAGCTCCTCGGGGGGGCCCAATCAGCCCCAGCATTTT.

The chain is built from TRBV5-1 and TRBJ2-1; no clear D gene. V lost 5 bases and J lost 2, with 11 bases in between. Germline V gene sequence: CDR1 SGHRS, CDR2 YFSETQ. CDR3 length: 14 amino acids. The CDR3 DNA reads as TGCGCCAGCAGGGACGGTTTCACCTACAATGAGCAGTTCTTC. Encoded protein: CASRDGFTYNEQFF.

This clonotype was seen only a few times. The chain links TRBV5-1 to TRBJ2-1; 9 bases are a match to TRBD1. CDR3 size: 15 residues. Germline lookup yields CDR1 SGHRS and CDR2 YFSETQ. Trimming removed 0 bases from V and 6 bases from J; junction bases left unmatched: 4. CDR3 residues: CASSLGQGVTNEQFF. The CDR3 coding sequence is TGCGCCAGCAGCTTGGGACAGGGGGTCACCAATGAGCAGTTCTTC.

The chain combines TRBV20-1 with TRBJ2-3; 11 positions agree with TRBD2. CDR1 and CDR2 (germline): DFQATT, SNEGSKA (reference sequence). The CDR3 extends over 15 amino acids. V gave up 5 bases and J gave up 3 bases; unmatched junction bases: 7. The CDR3 sequence is CSALPTSGRTDTQYF. CDR3 nucleotides: TGCAGTGCTCTCCCTACTAGCGGGAGAACAGATACGCAGTATTTT.

This clonotype was detected only a few times. The chain joins TRBV6-5 to TRBJ2-1, with 9 bases that match TRBD1. The V gene's germline CDR1 is MNHEY and CDR2 SVGAGI. CDR3 length: 13 amino acids. J was trimmed by 9 bases and V by 6 bases; bases with no gene match: 6. The CDR3 is CASRAGTGIEQFF. CDR3 coding DNA: TGTGCCAGCAGGGCCGGGACAGGGATTGAGCAGTTCTTC.

There are a few counts of this clonotype. The J gene is TRBJ2-5, the V gene TRBV5-1; D unresolved. The CDR3 is made up of 14 amino acids. Trimming pared 6 bases from V and 1 base from J, leaving 13 bases between. Germline lookup yields CDR1 SGHRS and CDR2 YFSETQ. CDR3 nucleotides: TGCGCCAGCACTCCGTACGGCGTCCAAGAGACCCAGTACTTC. Protein product: CASTPYGVQETQYF.

V gene TRBV27 combines with J gene TRBJ2-7, with D tentatively TRBD1 (5 bases). Per the germline V gene, CDR1 is MNHEY and CDR2 is SMNVEV (reference sequence). V lost 6 bases and J 4 bases, leaving 25 bases between the germline ends. The CDR3 is 17 amino acids. CDR3 nucleotide sequence: TGTGCCAGCAGCTCCGACCCCCGTAGGACACAACCTTACGAGCAGTACTTC. This gives the protein CASSSDPRRTQPYEQYF.

The chain couples TRBV5-5 to TRBJ2-5; the D gene is possibly TRBD1 (7 bases). The J call may be mistaken, given a closer DNA end match to TRBJ2-7. Germline CDR1 reads SGHKS; CDR2 reads YYEKEE (reference sequence). CDR3 length: 15 residues. CDR3 in DNA: TGTGCCAGCAGCTTTGGGCAGGGGGGACGCTACGAGCAGTACTTC. This gives the protein CASSFGQGGRYEQYF.

This clonotype has a handful of counts. The rearrangement uses TRBV2 and TRBJ2-2; the D is unclear. V lost 2 bases to trimming and J lost 4 bases, with 11 bases between them. The CDR3 runs 15 residues. Germline-derived CDR1 and CDR2 are SNHLY and FYNNEI. The CDR3 reads CASSERNAGTGELFF. The CDR3 coding sequence is TGTGCCAGCAGTGAACGAAACGCTGGCACCGGGGAGCTGTTTTTT.

This clonotype was observed a few times. This rearrangement joins TRBV28 to TRBJ2-4; TRBD1 is a possible D gene (6 bases). Germline lookup yields CDR1 MDHEN and CDR2 SYDVKM. This CDR3 is 14 amino acids long. Deletions cut 7 bases from V and 2 bases from J, with 12 bases between. This CDR3 is CASTLGGTKNIQYF. The CDR3 DNA reads TGTGCCAGCACCTTAGGGGGTACCAAAAACATTCAGTACTTC. Full variable domain (remainder filled in from reference TRBV28 and TRBJ2-4): DVKVTQSSRYLVKRTGEKVFLECVQDMDHENMFWYRQDPGLGLRLIYFSYDVKMKEKGDIPEGYSVSREKKERFSLILESASTNQTSMYLCASTLGGTKNIQYFGAGTRLSVL.

The genes are TRBV6-5 and TRBJ2-1, with 8 bases identical to TRBD1. The ends lost 7 bases at V and 5 bases at J; junction bases unmatched: 7. Germline-derived CDR1 and CDR2 are MNHEY and SVGAGI. This CDR3 contains 14 residues. In DNA form, the CDR3 reads TGTGCCAGCAAAGGGACAGGAGAGAACAATGAGCAGTTCTTC. Protein sequence: CASKGTGENNEQFF.

This clonotype has only a few counts. This rearrangement joins TRBV7-2 to TRBJ2-7; a weak D match, TRBD2 (5 bases). Germline CDR1 SGHTA, CDR2 FQGNSA. The CDR3 is 11 amino acids. Deletions cut 2 bases from V and 7 bases from J, with 6 bases between. The CDR3 region is CASSLSGEQYF. The DNA for the CDR3 is TGTGCCAGCAGCTTATCGGGGGAGCAGTACTTC.

The chain links TRBV28 to TRBJ1-2; no definite D call. Trimming stripped 4 bases from V and 8 bases from J, with 8 bases between. Germline V gives CDR1 MDHEN, CDR2 SYDVKM. The CDR3 extends over 11 amino acids. CDR3 bases: TGTGCCAGCAGTTCTAGGTTAGGCTACACCTTC. This translates into CASSSRLGYTF.

This clonotype was seen more than once but under ten times. The J gene is TRBJ2-1, the V gene TRBV29-1; D might be TRBD1 (6 bases). Trimming removed 2 bases at V and 1 base at J, with 9 bases between. Germline assignment: CDR1 SQVTM and CDR2 ANQGSEA. This CDR3 spans 14 amino acids. DNA of the CDR3: TGCAGCGTTGAAAGGGGGAGTTCCTACAATGAGCAGTTCTTC. Translated, it gives CSVERGSSYNEQFF.

This clonotype was seen more than once but under ten times. V usage is TRBV5-1 and J usage is TRBJ1-1; maybe TRBD1 (5 bases). CDR3 size: 16 residues. Trimming stripped 5 bases from V and 5 bases from J, with 22 bases between. The germline V gene encodes CDR1 SGHRS and CDR2 YFSETQ. In nucleotides, the CDR3 is TGCGCCAGCAGTGGGTCTCTAAGAACAGGCGGAACTGAAGCTTTCTTT. Protein product: CASSGSLRTGGTEAFF.

Comment on this clonotype: An end of the junction differs from the germline gene, which may be a read error. V and J are TRBV7-2 and TRBJ2-2, with 10 bases matching TRBD2. Germline loops: CDR1 SGHTA, CDR2 FQGNSA. The CDR3 is 17 amino acids. DNA of the CDR3: TGTGCCAGCAGCTTGAGGGGAGCGGGGGGGGTCACCGGGGAGCTGCTTTTT. Protein: CASSLRGAGGVTGELLF.

This clonotype was counted at least ten times. J is TRBJ2-3 and V is TRBV2; no clear D. The CDR3 extends over 14 amino acids. Germline loops: CDR1 SNHLY, CDR2 FYNNEI. Trimming stripped 0 bases from V and 0 bases from J, with 4 bases between. CDR3 nucleotide sequence: TGTGCCAGCAGTGAAGCGGCTAGCACAGATACGCAGTATTTT. Its protein is CASSEAASTDTQYF.

CDR3 loop: CASSFGGGGPSQETQYF. The CDR3 DNA is TGTGCCAGCAGTTTTGGGGGGGGCGGACCCAGCCAAGAGACCCAGTACTTC. The chain employs TRBV28 and TRBJ2-5, with a possible D match to TRBD2 (7 bases). Trimming removed 3 bases from V and 1 base from J, with 18 bases in between. Germline V gene data show CDR1 as MDHEN and CDR2 as SYDVKM. This CDR3 is built from 17 residues. Complete variable domain (other parts from reference TRBV28 and TRBJ2-5): DVKVTQSSRYLVKRTGEKVFLECVQDMDHENMFWYRQDPGLGLRLIYFSYDVKMKEKGDIPEGYSVSREKKERFSLILESASTNQTSMYLCASSFGGGGPSQETQYFGPGTRLLVL.

This clonotype was counted only a few times. The chain employs TRBV4-3 and TRBJ2-1, with 8 bases lining up with TRBD2. After removal of 3 bases from V and 2 bases from J, the junction contained 3 bases not matched to a gene. Germline CDR1 LGHNA, CDR2 YSLEER. The CDR3 is 15 residues long. The CDR3 region has the DNA TGCGCCAGCAGCCAGACTAGCGCTGCCTACAATGAGCAGTTCTTC. Translating it yields CASSQTSAAYNEQFF.

This clonotype was seen more than once but under ten times. The chain combines TRBV20-1 with TRBJ2-3; D ambiguous. CDR1 is DFQATT and CDR2 is SNEGSKA in the germline V gene (reference sequence). The V end lost 2 bases, the J end lost 0 bases, and 12 bases lay between the germline ends. This CDR3 comprises 15 residues. In DNA, the CDR3 is TGCAGTGCTAGATCTTTCAGGACCAGCACAGATACGCAGTATTTT. Protein sequence: CSARSFRTSTDTQYF.

The count of this clonotype is one. The rearrangement links TRBV13 to TRBJ2-3, with D uncertain. This CDR3 has 13 amino acids. Germline V gene sequence: CDR1 PRHDT, CDR2 FYEKMQ (reference sequence). V gave up 3 bases and J gave up 0 bases, with 4 bases separating them. CDR3 region: CASSLKSTDTQYF. Written as DNA, the CDR3 is TGTGCCAGCAGCTTGAAGAGCACAGATACGCAGTATTTT.

For the CDR3, the DNA is TGTGCCAGCAGCTACGGGACAGGGACTGAGCAGTTCTTC. Residues: CASSYGTGTEQFF. The V call is TRBV7-3, the J call TRBJ2-1, with 9 bases that match TRBD1. The CDR3 totals 13 residues. Germline trimming cut 4 bases from V and 9 bases from J; bases unmatched to any gene: 4. CDR1 is SGHTA, CDR2 FQGTGA, per germline.

The rearrangement uses TRBV20-1 and TRBJ2-5; TRBD2 agrees at 14 bases. The J call may be wrong; the DNA end is better matched by TRBJ2-1. The CDR3 loop spans 15 amino acids. Germline V gene lookup returns CDR1 DFQATT and CDR2 SNEGSKA (reference sequence). CDR3: CSAVGLAGGSNEQFF. The CDR3, as DNA: TGCAGTGCTGTCGGACTAGCGGGAGGTTCAAATGAGCAGTTCTTC.

The chain uses TRBV20-1 and TRBJ2-3; a weak D match, TRBD2 (5 bases). From germline, CDR1 is DFQATT and CDR2 SNEGSKA (reference sequence). The CDR3 contains 15 residues. Deletions cut 2 bases from V and 1 base from J, with 13 bases between. As DNA, the CDR3 is TGCAGTGCTAGAATCAGGATGCGGGGCACAGATACGCAGTATTTT. Translating gives CSARIRMRGTDTQYF.

J is TRBJ2-2 and V is TRBV29-1; D gene uncertain. From germline, CDR1 is SQVTM and CDR2 ANQGSEA. Trimming cost V 0 bases and J 7 bases, with 6 bases left between them. The CDR3 has 12 amino acids. In DNA form, the CDR3 reads TGCAGCGTTGAAGATGGCAACGGGGAGCTGTTTTTT. It specifies CSVEDGNGELFF.

This clonotype was observed a handful of times. V usage is TRBV11-2 and J usage is TRBJ2-5; either TRBD1 or TRBD2 may fit D (7 bases each). Germline lookup yields CDR1 SGHAT and CDR2 FQNNGV. The CDR3 runs to 15 residues. The V end lost 5 bases, the J end lost 4 bases, and 17 bases lay between the germline ends. The CDR3 reads CASSEHPRGGETQYF. The CDR3 DNA sequence: TGTGCCAGCAGCGAACACCCCAGGGGGGGAGAGACCCAGTACTTC.

This clonotype was seen just once. The chain couples TRBV7-2 to TRBJ2-1; 11 bases match TRBD2. With 5 bases clipped from V and 2 bases from J, the junction kept 5 bases outside the gene matches. CDR3 size: 16 residues. The germline gives CDR1 SGHTA, CDR2 FQGNSA. CDR3 region: CASSLLAGGTYNEQFF. CDR3 bases: TGTGCCAGCAGCCTGTTAGCGGGGGGGACCTACAATGAGCAGTTCTTC.